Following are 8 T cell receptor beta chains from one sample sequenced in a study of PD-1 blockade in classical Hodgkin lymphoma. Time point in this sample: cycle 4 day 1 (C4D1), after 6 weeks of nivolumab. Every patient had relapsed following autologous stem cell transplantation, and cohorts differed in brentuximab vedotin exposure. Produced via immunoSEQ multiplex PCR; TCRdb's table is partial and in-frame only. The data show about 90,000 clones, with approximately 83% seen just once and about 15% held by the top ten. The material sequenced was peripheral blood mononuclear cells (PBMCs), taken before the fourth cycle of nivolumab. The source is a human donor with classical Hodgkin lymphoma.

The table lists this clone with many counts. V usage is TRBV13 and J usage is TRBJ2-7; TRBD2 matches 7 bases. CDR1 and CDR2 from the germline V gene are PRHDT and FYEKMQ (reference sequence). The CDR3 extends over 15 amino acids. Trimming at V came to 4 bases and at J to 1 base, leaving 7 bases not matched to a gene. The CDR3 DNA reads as TGTGCCAGCAGCTCCGGGACTACCTTATCCTACGAGCAGTACTTC. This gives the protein CASSSGTTLSYEQYF.

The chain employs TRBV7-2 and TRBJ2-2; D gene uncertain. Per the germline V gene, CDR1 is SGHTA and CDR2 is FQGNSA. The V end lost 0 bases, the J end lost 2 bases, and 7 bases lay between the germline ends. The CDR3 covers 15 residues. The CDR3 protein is CASSLAGVNTGELFF. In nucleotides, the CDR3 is TGTGCCAGCAGCTTAGCGGGCGTTAACACCGGGGAGCTGTTTTTT. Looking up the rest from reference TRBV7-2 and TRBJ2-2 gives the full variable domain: GAGVSQSPSNKVTEKGKDVELRCDPISGHTALYWYRQSLGQGLEFLIYFQGNSAPDKSGLPSDRFSAERTGGSVSTLTIQRTQQEDSAVYLCASSLAGVNTGELFFGEGSRLTVL.

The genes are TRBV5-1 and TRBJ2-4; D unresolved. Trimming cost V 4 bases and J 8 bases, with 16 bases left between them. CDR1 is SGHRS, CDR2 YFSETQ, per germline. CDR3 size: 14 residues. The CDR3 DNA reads TGCGCCAGCAGCACACCCGGGCCAATAGACATTCAGTACTTC. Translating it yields CASSTPGPIDIQYF.

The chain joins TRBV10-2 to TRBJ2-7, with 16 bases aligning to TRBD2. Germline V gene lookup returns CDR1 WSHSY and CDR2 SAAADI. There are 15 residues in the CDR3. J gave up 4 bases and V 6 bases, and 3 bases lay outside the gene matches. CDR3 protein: CASSVGLAGGYEQYF. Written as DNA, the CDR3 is TGCGCCAGCAGCGTGGGACTAGCGGGAGGGTACGAGCAGTACTTC.

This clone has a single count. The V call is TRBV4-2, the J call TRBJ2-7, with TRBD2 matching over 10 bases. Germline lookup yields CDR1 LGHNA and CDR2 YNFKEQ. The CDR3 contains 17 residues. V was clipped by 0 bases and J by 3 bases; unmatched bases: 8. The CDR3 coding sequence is TGTGCCAGCAGCCAAGAGGAGGTCCTAGCGGGAGACTACGAGCAGTACTTC. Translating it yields CASSQEEVLAGDYEQYF.

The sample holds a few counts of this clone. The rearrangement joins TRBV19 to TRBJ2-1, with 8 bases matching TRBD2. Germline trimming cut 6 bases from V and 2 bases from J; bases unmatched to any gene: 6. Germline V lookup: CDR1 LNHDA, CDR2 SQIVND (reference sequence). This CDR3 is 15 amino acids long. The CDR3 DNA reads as TGTGCCAGTAGCCCGGGACTAGACGCCTACAATGAGCAGTTCTTC. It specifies CASSPGLDAYNEQFF.

CDR3 DNA: TGTGCCAGCAGCCAGGGACAGGGGGATGAAAAACTGTTTTTT. This gives the protein CASSQGQGDEKLFF. The chain uses TRBV7-9 and TRBJ1-4, with 11 bases lining up with TRBD1. Germline CDR1 is SEHNR and CDR2 is FQNEAQ (reference sequence). The CDR3 runs to 14 residues. The V and J ends lost 5 bases and 6 bases, in that order; junction bases with no gene match: 2.

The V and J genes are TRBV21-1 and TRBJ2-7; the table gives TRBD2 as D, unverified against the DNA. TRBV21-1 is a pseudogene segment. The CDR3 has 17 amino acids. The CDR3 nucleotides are TGTGCCAGCAGCAAAGGGATGGTAGCGGGAAAACACTACGAGCAGTACTTC. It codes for CASSKGMVAGKHYEQYF.